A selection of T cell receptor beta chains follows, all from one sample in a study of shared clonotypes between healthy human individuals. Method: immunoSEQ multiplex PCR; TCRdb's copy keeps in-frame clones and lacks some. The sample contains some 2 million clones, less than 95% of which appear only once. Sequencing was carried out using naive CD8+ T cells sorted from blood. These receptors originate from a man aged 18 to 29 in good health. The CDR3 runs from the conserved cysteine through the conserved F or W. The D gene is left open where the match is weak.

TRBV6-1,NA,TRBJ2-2,TGTGCCAGCAGTGAATGGCTCACCACCGGGGAGCTGTTTTTT,CASSEWLTTGELFF
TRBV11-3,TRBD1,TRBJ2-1,TGTGCCAGCAGCTTGACAGGGGGTGCCAATGAGCAGTTCTTC,CASSLTGGANEQFF
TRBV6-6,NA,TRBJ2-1,TGTGCCAGCGGCTACAATGAGCAGTTCTTC,CASGYNEQFF
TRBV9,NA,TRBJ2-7,TGTGCCAGCAGCCCCCGGGGTCCGAGCGACGAGCAGTACTTC,CASSPRGPSDEQYF
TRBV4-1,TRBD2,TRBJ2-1,TGCGCCAGCAGCCACGCCGGGGGGAATGAGCAGTTCTTC,CASSHAGGNEQFF
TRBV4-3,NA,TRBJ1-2,TGCGCCAGCAGCCCGGATGAGGGGGCTAACTATGGCTACACCTTC,CASSPDEGANYGYTF
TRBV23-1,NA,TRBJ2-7,TGCGCCAGCAGTCCCCCGGGGGGCAGGGCGTACTCCTACGAGCAGTACTTC,CASSPPGGRAYSYEQYF
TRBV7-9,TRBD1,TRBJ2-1,TGTGCCAGCAGCCCGCCCGGGACAGGATTTTTGAATGAGCAGTTCTTC,CASSPPGTGFLNEQFF
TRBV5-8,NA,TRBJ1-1,TGTGCCAGCAGCTTGGATGGGGTGAAGTACACTGAAGCTTTCTTT,CASSLDGVKYTEAFF
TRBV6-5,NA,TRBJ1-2,TGTGCCAGCAGTTACTCGGTCGGGGACTTCAATGGCTACACCTTC,CASSYSVGDFNGYTF
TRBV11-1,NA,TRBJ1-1,TGTGCCAGCAGCTTAATGAGGGCTGAAGCTTTCTTT,CASSLMRAEAFF
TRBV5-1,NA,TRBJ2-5,TGCGCCAGCAGCTTGGGACAGCCTTCGTACCAAGAGACCCAGTACTTC,CASSLGQPSYQETQYF
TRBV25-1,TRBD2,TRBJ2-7,TGTGCCAGCAGTGATTTCGGCGGGAGGGCCGCGCAGTACTTC,CASSDFGGRAAQYF
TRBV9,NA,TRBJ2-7,TGTGCCAGCAGCGTATTGACCGGGGACGAGCAGTACTTC,CASSVLTGDEQYF
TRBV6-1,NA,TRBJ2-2,TGTGCCAGCAGTGAACTGCACTGGCATGAATCGAACACCGGGGAGCTGTTTTTT,CASSELHWHESNTGELFF
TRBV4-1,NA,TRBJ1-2,TGCGCCAGCAGCCAAGATCCCCTGCGGGACCGCGGGCAAGGCTACACCTTC,CASSQDPLRDRGQGYTF
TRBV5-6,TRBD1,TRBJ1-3,TGTGCCAGCAGCTTGACATTACAGGGGGCGACTGGAAACACCATATATTTT,CASSLTLQGATGNTIYF
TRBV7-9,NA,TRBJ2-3,TGTGCCAGCAGCCCACCTGAACCTAGCACAGATACGCAGTATTTT,CASSPPEPSTDTQYF
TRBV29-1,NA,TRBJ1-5,TGCAGCGTTCAAGGGGGGGGTAGCAATCAGCCCCAGCATTTT,CSVQGGGSNQPQHF
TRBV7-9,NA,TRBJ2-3,TGTGCCAGCACTCAACGTCCAGATACGCAGTATTTT,CASTQRPDTQYF
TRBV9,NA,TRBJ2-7,TGTGCCAGCAGCGTAGGGGACGGGATCTACGAGCAGTACTTC,CASSVGDGIYEQYF
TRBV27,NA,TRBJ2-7,TGTGCCAGCAGTTTTGGGGCCTCCTACGAGCAGTACTTC,CASSFGASYEQYF
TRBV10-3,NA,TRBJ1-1,TGTGCCATCAGTGAGTACCCCACGGGGGTTCGGGACACTGAAGCTTTCTTT,CAISEYPTGVRDTEAFF
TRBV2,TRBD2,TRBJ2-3,TGTGCCAGCGGGGGACTAGCGGTACAACTCACAGATACGCAGTATTTT,CASGGLAVQLTDTQYF